Sequencing of this T cell receptor beta chain was carried out in a study of T cells after yellow fever vaccination. Study-wide results and limits: FACS-sorted repertoires could contain abundant clonotypes contaminating from the bulk population. By day 5 rather than day 15, the secondary response had peaked, though it was weaker.

A word on this clonotype: Its antigen is unidentified.

This CDR3 is 18 amino acids long. TCR cDNA was made by 5'RACE template switching, adding a universal primer site and UMIs. From the 5' RACE reads, TCRdb called clonotypes with MiXCR, one entry per CDR3 protein. The sample lists about 340,000 distinct CDR3 sequences; around 13% were seen once. This sequence originates from a man between 18 and 35 years old who received the YFV17D yellow fever vaccine. The V call is TRBV21-1, the J call TRBJ2-5; the table assigns TRBD2, which was not confirmed against the DNA. TRBV21-1 is a pseudogene segment. This specimen was CD4+ T cells sorted from PBMCs, taken 15 days after the yellow fever booster vaccination. The CDR3 reads CASSTRWASGDEGETQYF. CDR3 DNA: TGTGCCAGCAGCACCCGGTGGGCTAGCGGGGACGAGGGAGAGACCCAGTACTTC.